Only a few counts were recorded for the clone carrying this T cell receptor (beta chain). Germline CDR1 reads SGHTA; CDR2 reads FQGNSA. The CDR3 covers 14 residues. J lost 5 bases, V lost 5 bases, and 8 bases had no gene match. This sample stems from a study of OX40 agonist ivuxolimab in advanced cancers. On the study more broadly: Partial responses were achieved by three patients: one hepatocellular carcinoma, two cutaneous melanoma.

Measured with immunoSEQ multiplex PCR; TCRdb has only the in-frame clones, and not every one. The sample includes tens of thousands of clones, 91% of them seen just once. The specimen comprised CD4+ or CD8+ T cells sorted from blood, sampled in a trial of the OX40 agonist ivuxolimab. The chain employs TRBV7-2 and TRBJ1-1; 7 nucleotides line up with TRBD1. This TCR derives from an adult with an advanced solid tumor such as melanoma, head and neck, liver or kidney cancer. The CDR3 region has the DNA TGTGCCAGCAGCCAAGGGGGCGGTTGGACTGAAGCTTTCTTT. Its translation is CASSQGGGWTEAFF.